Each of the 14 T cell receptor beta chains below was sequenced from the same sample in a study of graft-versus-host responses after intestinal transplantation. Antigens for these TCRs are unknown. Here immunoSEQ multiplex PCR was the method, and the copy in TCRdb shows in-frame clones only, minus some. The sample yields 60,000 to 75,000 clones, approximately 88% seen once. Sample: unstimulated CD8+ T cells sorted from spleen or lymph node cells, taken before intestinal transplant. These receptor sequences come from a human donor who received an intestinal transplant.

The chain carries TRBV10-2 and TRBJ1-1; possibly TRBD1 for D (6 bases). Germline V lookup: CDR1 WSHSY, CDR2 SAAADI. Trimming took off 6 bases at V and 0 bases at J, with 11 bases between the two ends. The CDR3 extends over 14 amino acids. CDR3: CASSTGHLNTEAFF. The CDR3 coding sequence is TGCGCCAGCAGCACGGGACACCTGAACACTGAAGCTTTCTTT.

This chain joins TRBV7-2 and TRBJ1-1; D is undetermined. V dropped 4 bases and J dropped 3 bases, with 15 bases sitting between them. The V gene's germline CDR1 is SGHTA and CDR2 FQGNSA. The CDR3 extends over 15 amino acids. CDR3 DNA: TGTGCCAGCAGCTCCTCAATCTGGAGGGACACTGAAGCTTTCTTT. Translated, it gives CASSSSIWRDTEAFF.

CDR3 nucleotide sequence: TGTGCCAGTGCGGGGGTGGGGGAGAACACCGGGGAGCTGTTTTTT. Its protein product is CASAGVGENTGELFF. This chain joins TRBV2 and TRBJ2-2; 7 bases align to TRBD2. The ends lost 9 bases at V and 1 base at J; junction bases unmatched: 8. Looked up from germline, CDR1 is SNHLY and CDR2 is FYNNEI. The CDR3 totals 15 residues.

The CDR3 DNA sequence: TGTGCCAGCAGTCCGGGACAGGGGTCCACTGAAGCTTTCTTT. As protein: CASSPGQGSTEAFF. V gene TRBV27 combines with J gene TRBJ1-1, with TRBD1 matching over 10 bases. The CDR3 spans 14 residues. The ends lost 5 bases at V and 4 bases at J; junction bases unmatched: 4. Germline V gene sequence: CDR1 MNHEY, CDR2 SMNVEV (reference sequence).

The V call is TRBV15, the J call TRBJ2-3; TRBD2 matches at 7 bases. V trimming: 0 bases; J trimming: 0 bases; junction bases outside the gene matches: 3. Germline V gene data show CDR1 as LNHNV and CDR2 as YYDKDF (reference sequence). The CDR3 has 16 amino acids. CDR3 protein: CATSRERELSTDTQYF. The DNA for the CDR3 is TGTGCCACCAGCAGAGAGCGGGAGTTGAGCACAGATACGCAGTATTTT.

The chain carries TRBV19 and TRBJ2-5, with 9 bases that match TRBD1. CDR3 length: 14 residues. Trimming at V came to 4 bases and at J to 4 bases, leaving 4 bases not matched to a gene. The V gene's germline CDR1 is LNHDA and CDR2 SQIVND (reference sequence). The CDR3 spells CASSRGQGRETQYF. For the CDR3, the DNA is TGTGCCAGTAGTAGGGGACAGGGTCGAGAGACCCAGTACTTC.

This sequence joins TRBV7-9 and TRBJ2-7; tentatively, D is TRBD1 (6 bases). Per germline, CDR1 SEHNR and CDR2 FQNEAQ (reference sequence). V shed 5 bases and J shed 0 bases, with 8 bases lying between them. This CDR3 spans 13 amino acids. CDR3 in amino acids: CASSDRSSYEQYF. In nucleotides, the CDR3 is TGTGCCAGCAGCGACAGGAGCTCCTACGAGCAGTACTTC.

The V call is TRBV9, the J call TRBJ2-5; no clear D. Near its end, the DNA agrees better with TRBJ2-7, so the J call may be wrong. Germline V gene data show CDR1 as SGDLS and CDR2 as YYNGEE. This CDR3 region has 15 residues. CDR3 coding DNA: TGTGCCAGCAGCGTAGGAACGGCCGCGGTTTACGAGCAGTACTTC. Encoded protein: CASSVGTAAVYEQYF.

CDR3 coding DNA: TGCGCCAGCAGCTTGGACAGGGAATTAGATACGCAGTATTTT. Protein sequence: CASSLDRELDTQYF. This chain uses TRBV5-1 with TRBJ2-3; D perhaps matches TRBD1 (6 bases). The CDR3 has 14 residues. V was cut by 0 bases and J by 5 bases, with 10 bases left in between. Germline CDR1 and CDR2: SGHRS and YFSETQ.

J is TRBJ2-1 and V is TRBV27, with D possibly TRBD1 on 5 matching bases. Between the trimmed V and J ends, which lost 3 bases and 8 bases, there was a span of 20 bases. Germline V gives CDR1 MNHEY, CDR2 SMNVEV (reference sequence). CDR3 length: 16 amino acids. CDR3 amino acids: CASSFGAFSSYDEQFF. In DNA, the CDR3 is TGTGCCAGCAGTTTTGGGGCATTTTCCTCCTATGATGAGCAGTTCTTC.

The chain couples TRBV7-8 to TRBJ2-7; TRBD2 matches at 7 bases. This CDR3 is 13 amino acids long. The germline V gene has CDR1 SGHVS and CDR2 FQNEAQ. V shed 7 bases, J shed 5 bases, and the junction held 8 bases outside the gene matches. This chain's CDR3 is CASTVSGGNEQYF. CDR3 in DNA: TGTGCCAGCACCGTCTCCGGGGGGAACGAGCAGTACTTC.

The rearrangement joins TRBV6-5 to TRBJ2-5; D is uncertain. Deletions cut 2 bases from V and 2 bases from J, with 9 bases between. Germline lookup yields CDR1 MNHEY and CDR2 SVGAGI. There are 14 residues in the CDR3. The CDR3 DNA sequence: TGTGCCAGCAGTTACGCCCCCGGTCAAGAGACCCAGTACTTC. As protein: CASSYAPGQETQYF.

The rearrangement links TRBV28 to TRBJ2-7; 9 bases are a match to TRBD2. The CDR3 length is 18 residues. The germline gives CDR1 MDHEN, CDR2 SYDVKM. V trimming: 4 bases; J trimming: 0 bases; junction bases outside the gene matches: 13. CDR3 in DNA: TGTGCCAGCAGTTCCTGGCGGGAGGGGGTCCCACTCTCCTACGAGCAGTACTTC. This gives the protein CASSSWREGVPLSYEQYF.

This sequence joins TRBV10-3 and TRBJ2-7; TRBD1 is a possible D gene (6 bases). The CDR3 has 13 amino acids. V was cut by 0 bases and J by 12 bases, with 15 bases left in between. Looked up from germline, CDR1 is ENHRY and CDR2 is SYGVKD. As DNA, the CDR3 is TGTGCCATCAGTGAGTCCGACAGGTATTCTTCGTACTTC. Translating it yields CAISESDRYSSYF.